The clone carrying this TCR beta chain is labeled as medium-sized. The antigen remains undetermined. Each CDR3 protein gets one entry after TCRdb re-called the PCR reads with MiXCR. The data hold almost 20,000 distinct CDR3 sequences, with 21% observed a single time. The data are from a study of molecular identifiers for immune sequencing clone quantification. Study information: The replicate experiment used RNA from 20,000 or 100,000 naive CD8 cells. This RNA was split into five aliquots, and four of them were sequenced. General study findings and limits: Identical TCR molecules can share a barcode, and this sharing could underestimate highly expanded clone sizes.

CD8+CD4-CCR7+CD45RA+ sorting gave the naive CD8 T cells. Trimming stripped 5 bases from V and 6 bases from J, with 25 bases between. This CDR3 is 17 amino acids long. Germline values: CDR1 DFQATT, CDR2 SNEGSKA (reference sequence). Sequencing input: naive CD8+ T cells from blood, with Jurkat cell RNA spiked in. Subset of the sample: FACS-sorted CD8+CD4-CCR7+CD45RA+ naive T cells. This chain connects TRBV20-1 to TRBJ1-4; D is possibly TRBD1 (6 bases). The TCR comes from a human donor in good health. Some libraries in this study had Jurkat cell RNA spiked in. CDR3 nucleotide sequence: TGCAGTGCTGTGGAGGGTGGGGGCTTGGGGTATGATGAAAAACTGTTTTTT. Amino acids: CSAVEGGGLGYDEKLFF.